This T cell receptor (beta chain) was identified in a study of T cells in Graves' hyperthyroidism and ophthalmopathy. General observations from the study: Most expanded thyroid clonotypes above 0.001 also appeared in blood.

The diagnostic basis comprised clinical symptoms, serum thyroxine and TRAb, thyroid ultrasound and orbital computed tomography. PBMCs stemmed from around 9.3 ml fresh peripheral blood. Amplified TCR beta CDR3 regions derived from RNA transcripts. The HTBI set primed first-round TCR CDR3 RT-PCR. TCRdb reprocessed the multiplex PCR reads via MiXCR and lists one record per CDR3 protein. The sample holds roughly 380,000 distinct CDR3 sequences, approximately 13% seen once. The V and J ends lost 4 bases and 0 bases respectively, with 10 bases between them. The germline gives CDR1 LGHNA, CDR2 YNFKEQ. The CDR3 extends over 16 amino acids. Notes on this clonotype: What it binds is not known.

This receptor was identified in a woman in her late teens or twenties with Graves' hyperthyroidism. Sequencing input: blood. The gene calls are TRBV4-2 and TRBJ2-6, with D uncertain. CDR3 in amino acids: CASSPEDGSGANVLTF. The CDR3 nucleotides read TGTGCCAGCAGCCCAGAGGACGGCTCTGGGGCCAACGTCCTGACTTTC.